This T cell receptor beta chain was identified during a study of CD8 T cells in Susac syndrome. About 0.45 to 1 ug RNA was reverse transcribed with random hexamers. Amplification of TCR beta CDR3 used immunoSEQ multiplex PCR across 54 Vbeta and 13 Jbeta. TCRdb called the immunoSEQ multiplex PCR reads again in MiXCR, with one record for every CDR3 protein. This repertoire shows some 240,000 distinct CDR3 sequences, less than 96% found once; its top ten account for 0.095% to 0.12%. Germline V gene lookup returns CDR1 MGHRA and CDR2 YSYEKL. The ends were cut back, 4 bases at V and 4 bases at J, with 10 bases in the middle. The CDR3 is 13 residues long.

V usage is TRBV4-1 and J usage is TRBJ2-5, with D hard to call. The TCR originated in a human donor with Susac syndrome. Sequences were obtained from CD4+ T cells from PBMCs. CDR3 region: CASSPLPLETQYF. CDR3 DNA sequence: TGCGCCAGCAGCCCGCTACCACTAGAGACCCAGTACTTC.